A single sample gave rise to the 8 T cell receptor beta chains below, sequenced in a study of shared clonotypes between healthy human individuals. TCRdb's table, derived via immunoSEQ multiplex PCR, lists solely in-frame clones and lacks some. The sample lists about 2.4 million clones, 85% to 95% occurring once. Sequenced input: naive CD4+ T cells sorted from blood. Subset of the sample: CD45RA+ positively selected. These TCRs come from a man between 18 and 35 years old in good health.

This clone was observed a few times. The rearrangement joins TRBV2 to TRBJ1-4; maybe TRBD1 (6 bases). V was clipped by 9 bases and J by 4 bases, with 12 bases between them. The CDR3 contains 13 residues. Germline-derived CDR1 and CDR2 are SNHLY and FYNNEI. The CDR3, as DNA: TGTGCCAGAAAAGGACAGATTAATGAAAAACTGTTTTTT. Protein: CARKGQINEKLFF.

The V gene is TRBV28, the J gene TRBJ2-2, with 9 bases matching TRBD2. Germline CDR1 is MDHEN and CDR2 is SYDVKM. CDR3 size: 15 residues. V dropped 8 bases and J dropped 1; count of bases not matched to a gene: 5. CDR3 in amino acids: CASYRAGGNTGELFF. In nucleotides, the CDR3 is TGTGCCAGCTACAGAGCGGGGGGGAACACCGGGGAGCTGTTTTTT.

This clone was seen only once. The chain couples TRBV5-5 to TRBJ2-3; D may be TRBD2 (5 bases). The CDR3 runs to 14 residues. Trimming left V 4 bases short and J 0 bases short, with 9 bases between. Germline assignment: CDR1 SGHKS and CDR2 YYEKEE (reference sequence). The CDR3 DNA follows: TGTGCCAGCAGCCCATGGACTAGCACAGATACGCAGTATTTT. Protein sequence: CASSPWTSTDTQYF. Together with reference TRBV5-5 and TRBJ2-3, the CDR3 gives the full variable domain: DAGVTQSPTHLIKTRGQQVTLRCSPISGHKSVSWYQQVLGQGPQFIFQYYEKEERGRGNFPDRFSARQFPNYSSELNVNALLLGDSALYLCASSPWTSTDTQYFGPGTRLTVL.

The chain joins TRBV30 to TRBJ2-7, with 9 bases fitting TRBD2. Germline V gene data show CDR1 as GTSNPN and CDR2 as SVGIG (reference sequence). This CDR3 region has 17 residues. V was pared by 2 bases and J by 4 bases, with 15 bases of the junction left unmatched. The DNA for the CDR3 is TGTGCCTGGAGTTGGAGGGGGGCGAGCGGGAGGAAATACGAGCAGTACTTC. Its protein is CAWSWRGASGRKYEQYF.

The chain is built from TRBV14 and TRBJ1-2, with TRBD1 matching 10 bases. CDR3 length: 13 residues. Unmatched junction bases numbered 6, after V lost 5 bases and J lost 9 bases. Germline V gene data show CDR1 as SGHDN and CDR2 as FVKESK. Here the CDR3 DNA reads TGTGCCAGCAGCTACGGGACAGGGGTGCGCTACACCTTC. This sequence encodes CASSYGTGVRYTF.

The genes are TRBV2 and TRBJ2-1; no definite D call. Per the germline V gene, CDR1 is SNHLY and CDR2 is FYNNEI. Trimming shortened V by 5 bases and J by 4 bases, and 12 bases separated the two germline ends. The CDR3 length is 14 residues. The CDR3 coding sequence is TGTGCCAGCAGTAGGTTAGCAGCATACAATGAGCAGTTCTTC. Encoded protein: CASSRLAAYNEQFF.

The rearrangement uses TRBV2 and TRBJ2-7; 14 bases align to TRBD2. V dropped 8 bases and J dropped 3; count of bases not matched to a gene: 0. The CDR3 totals 13 residues. In germline, CDR1 is SNHLY, CDR2 FYNNEI. The CDR3 protein is CASGTSGSYEQYF. CDR3 sequence (DNA): TGTGCCAGCGGGACTAGCGGGAGCTACGAGCAGTACTTC. Variable domain in full (rest from reference TRBV2 and TRBJ2-7): EPEVTQTPSHQVTQMGQEVILRCVPISNHLYFYWYRQILGQKVEFLVSFYNNEISEKSEIFDDQFSVERPDGSNFTLKIRSTKLEDSAMYFCASGTSGSYEQYFGPGTRLTVT.

The CDR3 bases are TGTGCCAGCAGCTTATCGGGACTAGTAACCGGGGAGCTGTTTTTT. This sequence encodes CASSLSGLVTGELFF. V gene TRBV5-4 combines with J gene TRBJ2-2; 8 bases agree with TRBD2. The CDR3 is 15 amino acids. Looked up from germline, CDR1 is SGHNT and CDR2 is YYREEE (reference sequence). V dropped 2 bases and J dropped 5; count of bases not matched to a gene: 5. The variable domain in full, completed from reference TRBV5-4 and TRBJ2-2, reads ETGVTQSPTHLIKTRGQQVTLRCSSQSGHNTVSWYQQALGQGPQFIFQYYREEENGRGNFPPRFSGLQFPNYSSELNVNALELDDSALYLCASSLSGLVTGELFFGEGSRLTVL.